Shown below are 30 T cell receptor beta chains from a single sample sequenced in a study of beta chain features in type 1 diabetes. Sequencing targeted expressed TCRB transcripts, as all isolated RNA had been reverse transcribed. The method was immunoSEQ multiplex PCR; TCRdb's version includes in-frame clones alone and lacks a portion of them. The sample yields 200,000 to 300,000 clones, under 70% seen once. The sequencing input was naive CD4+ T cells from blood. The receptors were gathered from a man aged 25-45 years in good health.

The gene calls are TRBV29-1 and TRBJ2-7; unclear D gene. The CDR3 is 14 residues long. Trimming cost V 4 bases and J 2 bases, with 15 bases left between them. Germline-derived CDR1 and CDR2 are SQVTM and ANQGSEA. Here the CDR3 DNA reads TGCAGCGTTGCACTGACATATCAGACCTACGAGCAGTACTTC. Translated, it gives CSVALTYQTYEQYF.

The rearrangement joins TRBV29-1 to TRBJ1-1, with D possibly matching TRBD1 (6 bases). The germline gives CDR1 SQVTM, CDR2 ANQGSEA. This CDR3 region has 12 residues. Trimming cost V 7 bases and J 4 bases, with 13 bases left between them. The CDR3 is CSAQGRPTEAFF. The CDR3 bases are TGCAGCGCACAGGGTCGGCCCACTGAAGCTTTCTTT.

The chain has TRBV30 and TRBJ2-1, with 8 positions matching TRBD1. The CDR3 contains 13 residues. Germline CDR1 and CDR2: GTSNPN and SVGIG (reference sequence). The ends lost 2 bases at V and 9 bases at J; junction bases unmatched: 6. As DNA, the CDR3 is TGTGCCTGGAGTAACCAGGGGGCCATTGAGCAGTTCTTC. Translating it yields CAWSNQGAIEQFF.

The J gene is TRBJ1-5, the V gene TRBV29-1; the D gene is possibly TRBD1 (5 bases). Between the trimmed V and J ends, which lost 5 bases and 4 bases, there was a span of 9 bases. Germline V CDR1 and CDR2: SQVTM, ANQGSEA. The CDR3 has 12 amino acids. The CDR3 DNA follows: TGCAGCGTTCGGGAGGGGAATCAGCCCCAGCATTTT. Protein sequence: CSVREGNQPQHF.

The V call is TRBV9, the J call TRBJ2-3, with D perhaps matching TRBD1 or TRBD2 (6 bases each). Germline V lookup: CDR1 SGDLS, CDR2 YYNGEE. V shed 3 bases and J shed 4 bases, with 9 bases lying between them. The CDR3 spans 13 residues. CDR3 sequence: CASSAGGSDTQYF. As DNA, the CDR3 is TGTGCCAGCAGCGCCGGGGGCTCAGATACGCAGTATTTT. Together with reference TRBV9 and TRBJ2-3, the CDR3 gives the full variable domain: DSGVTQTPKHLITATGQRVTLRCSPRSGDLSVYWYQQSLDQGLQFLIQYYNGEERAKGNILERFSAQQFPDLHSELNLSSLELGDSALYFCASSAGGSDTQYFGPGTRLTVL.

About this clone: The sample holds other DNA sequences that translate to the same CDR3. The chain joins TRBV7-2 to TRBJ1-1; a weak D match, TRBD1 (5 bases). The ends were cut back, 5 bases at V and 1 base at J, with 8 bases in the middle. Per germline, CDR1 SGHTA and CDR2 FQGNSA. The CDR3 totals 13 residues. In nucleotides, the CDR3 is TGTGCCAGCAGCCCAACAGGGAACACTGAAGCTTTCTTT. Protein product: CASSPTGNTEAFF.

The chain joins TRBV10-3 to TRBJ1-1, with D maybe TRBD1 (6 bases). V lost 2 bases and J lost 6, with 10 bases in between. Germline V gene lookup returns CDR1 ENHRY and CDR2 SYGVKD. CDR3 size: 13 residues. The CDR3 nucleotides are TGTGCCATCAGTGAGAGGGCAGGGGCTGAAGCTTTCTTT. This gives the protein CAISERAGAEAFF.

The V call is TRBV7-2, the J call TRBJ2-5, with unresolved D. Germline CDR1 and CDR2: SGHTA and FQGNSA. The CDR3 extends over 14 amino acids. With 5 bases removed from V and 2 bases from J, the gap between germline ends came to 12 bases. CDR3: CASSPLALQETQYF. The CDR3 DNA follows: TGTGCCAGCAGCCCCCTGGCCCTTCAAGAGACCCAGTACTTC. Full variable domain (outside the CDR3, taken from reference TRBV7-2 and TRBJ2-5): GAGVSQSPSNKVTEKGKDVELRCDPISGHTALYWYRQSLGQGLEFLIYFQGNSAPDKSGLPSDRFSAERTGGSVSTLTIQRTQQEDSAVYLCASSPLALQETQYFGPGTRLLVL.

This clone was observed a single time. The chain joins TRBV7-9 to TRBJ2-3; D might be TRBD2 (5 bases). V was trimmed by 7 bases and J by 0 bases, leaving 17 bases between them. The germline CDR1 and CDR2 sequences are SEHNR and FQNEAQ (reference sequence). The CDR3 sequence is 16 residues long. The chain's CDR3 is CASNPSRNPSTDTQYF. CDR3 coding DNA: TGTGCCAGCAACCCTAGCCGGAACCCTAGCACAGATACGCAGTATTTT.

The chain has TRBV11-2 and TRBJ2-2; no reliable D call. This CDR3 has 14 amino acids. Trimming removed 5 bases from V and 8 bases from J, with 15 bases in between. Looked up from germline, CDR1 is SGHAT and CDR2 is FQNNGV. The CDR3 DNA follows: TGTGCCAGCAGCCATTCGACCCTCGCGGGGGAGCTGTTTTTT. Its protein product is CASSHSTLAGELFF. Supplemented by reference TRBV11-2 and TRBJ2-2, the full variable domain reads EAGVAQSPRYKIIEKRQSVAFWCNPISGHATLYWYQQILGQGPKLLIQFQNNGVVDDSQLPKDRFSAERLKGVDSTLKIQPAKLEDSAVYLCASSHSTLAGELFFGEGSRLTVL.

The chain combines TRBV5-1 with TRBJ2-3; tentative D call: TRBD1 (5 bases). The V gene's germline CDR1 is SGHRS and CDR2 YFSETQ. This CDR3 comprises 14 residues. V was clipped by 4 bases and J by 3 bases, with 12 bases between them. The CDR3 loop reads CASSEAGHTDTQYF. The CDR3 DNA follows: TGCGCCAGCAGCGAGGCAGGGCATACAGATACGCAGTATTTT.

V and J are TRBV11-2 and TRBJ2-7; TRBD1 is a possible D gene (6 bases). V was cut by 0 bases and J by 2 bases, with 11 bases left in between. Germline values: CDR1 SGHAT, CDR2 FQNNGV. The CDR3 length is 15 residues. The CDR3 loop is CASSLDGGHPYEQYF. The CDR3 coding sequence is TGTGCCAGCAGCTTAGATGGGGGACACCCCTACGAGCAGTACTTC. The full variable domain, in which reference TRBV11-2 and TRBJ2-7 provide the parts outside the CDR3, is EAGVAQSPRYKIIEKRQSVAFWCNPISGHATLYWYQQILGQGPKLLIQFQNNGVVDDSQLPKDRFSAERLKGVDSTLKIQPAKLEDSAVYLCASSLDGGHPYEQYFGPGTRLTVT.

The chain combines TRBV5-4 with TRBJ2-1; 9 bases are a match to TRBD2. V was pared by 0 bases and J by 4 bases, with 5 bases of the junction left unmatched. The germline V gene encodes CDR1 SGHNT and CDR2 YYREEE (reference sequence). CDR3 length: 16 residues. CDR3 sequence reads: CASSLGGSGRYNEQFF. The CDR3 DNA is TGTGCCAGCAGCTTGGGCGGCAGCGGGAGGTACAATGAGCAGTTCTTC.

A few counts support this clone. For the CDR3, the DNA is TGTGCCAGCAGCACGATCCACGAGCAGTACTTC. Its translation: CASSTIHEQYF. V is TRBV5-6 and J is TRBJ2-7; D remains unclear. This CDR3 region has 11 residues. V was pared by 4 bases and J by 5 bases, with 7 bases between. Germline assignment: CDR1 SGHDT and CDR2 YYEEEE.

The chain is built from TRBV29-1 and TRBJ1-1; 8 nucleotides align to TRBD1. The J segment lost 4 bases and the V segment lost 6 bases, leaving 7 bases of the junction unmatched. There are 13 residues in the CDR3. Germline V gene data show CDR1 as SQVTM and CDR2 as ANQGSEA. In DNA, the CDR3 is TGCAGCGTAGCAGTACAGGGGGGCACTGAAGCTTTCTTT. Its translation is CSVAVQGGTEAFF.

CDR3 bases: TGTGCCAGCAGCGTGCAGACCGGGGAGCTGTTTTTT. Translating gives CASSVQTGELFF. The chain carries TRBV9 and TRBJ2-2; no reliable D call. The CDR3 contains 12 residues. Germline-derived CDR1 and CDR2 are SGDLS and YYNGEE. Trimming took off 2 bases at V and 5 bases at J, with 4 bases between the two ends.

Only a few counts were recorded for this clone. The chain joins TRBV28 to TRBJ2-5; 10 positions match TRBD2. CDR1 and CDR2 from the germline V gene are MDHEN and SYDVKM. Trimming removed 2 bases from V and 7 bases from J; junction bases left unmatched: 7. The CDR3 is 15 residues long. This chain's CDR3 is CASSLLAGVSGTQYF. As DNA, the CDR3 is TGTGCCAGCAGTTTACTAGCGGGAGTTAGCGGGACCCAGTACTTC.

This clone showed up just once. The chain couples TRBV29-1 to TRBJ2-6; D is unresolved. This CDR3 has 14 residues. V was pared by 4 bases and J by 1 base, with 8 bases between. Germline CDR1 is SQVTM and CDR2 is ANQGSEA. DNA of the CDR3: TGCAGCGTTGCTGCAAGGTCTGGGGCCAACGTCCTGACTTTC. The encoded protein is CSVAARSGANVLTF.

The chain has TRBV5-1 and TRBJ2-5; 8 nucleotides align to TRBD2. The CDR3 totals 14 residues. J gave up 4 bases and V 3 bases, and 5 bases lay outside the gene matches. Germline lookup yields CDR1 SGHRS and CDR2 YFSETQ. Written as DNA, the CDR3 is TGCGCCAGCAGCTCGGGACTAGATGGAGAGACCCAGTACTTC. Encoded protein: CASSSGLDGETQYF.

The V gene is TRBV15, the J gene TRBJ2-3; D is undetermined. The germline CDR1 and CDR2 sequences are LNHNV and YYDKDF (reference sequence). The CDR3 loop spans 14 amino acids. The ends were cut back, 4 bases at V and 4 bases at J, with 12 bases in the middle. The DNA of the CDR3 is TGTGCCACCAGCACTGCCCTAGGCGCAGATACGCAGTATTTT. As protein: CATSTALGADTQYF.

This chain joins TRBV30 and TRBJ2-1; 7 bases agree with TRBD2. The germline V gene encodes CDR1 GTSNPN and CDR2 SVGIG (reference sequence). This CDR3 contains 14 residues. V was pared by 2 bases and J by 8 bases, with 9 bases of the junction left unmatched. The CDR3 loop reads CAWSLGGSRDEQFF. CDR3 DNA sequence: TGTGCCTGGAGTTTAGGCGGGAGTAGGGATGAGCAGTTCTTC.

The chain recombines TRBV2 with TRBJ2-6; D remains unclear. Trimming removed 3 bases at V and 4 bases at J, with 10 bases between. Germline CDR1 SNHLY, CDR2 FYNNEI. This CDR3 is built from 15 residues. CDR3 sequence reads: CASSELGAGANVLTF. The CDR3 nucleotides are TGTGCCAGCAGTGAGTTAGGTGCCGGGGCCAACGTCCTGACTTTC.

This chain uses TRBV9 with TRBJ2-7; 13 bases fit TRBD2. The ends lost 2 bases at V and 5 bases at J; junction bases unmatched: 1. The CDR3 contains 14 residues. Germline V gene sequence: CDR1 SGDLS, CDR2 YYNGEE. The CDR3 nucleotides are TGTGCCAGCAGCGTGGGACTAGCGGGAAACGAGCAGTACTTC. This encodes CASSVGLAGNEQYF.

This sequence joins TRBV29-1 and TRBJ1-1, with 9 bases lining up with TRBD1. Germline assignment: CDR1 SQVTM and CDR2 ANQGSEA. The CDR3 totals 13 residues. Trimming cost V 3 bases and J 7 bases; bases outside gene matches: 6. The CDR3 reads CSVEGTGYIEAFF. In DNA, the CDR3 is TGCAGCGTTGAGGGGACAGGGTACATTGAAGCTTTCTTT.

There are a few counts of this clone. The rearrangement uses TRBV29-1 and TRBJ2-5; 7 nucleotides match TRBD2. The CDR3 totals 12 residues. V lost 4 bases and J lost 4; bases outside the gene matches: 3. Germline CDR1 and CDR2: SQVTM and ANQGSEA. DNA of the CDR3: TGCAGCGTTGTACCGGGAGGAGAGACCCAGTACTTC. As protein: CSVVPGGETQYF.

This clone was counted only a few times. The CDR3 DNA sequence: TGCAGCGTTAGAGTTTTGGGACTACCGAACACCGGGGAGCTGTTTTTT. This translates into CSVRVLGLPNTGELFF. The chain couples TRBV29-1 to TRBJ2-2, with 7 nucleotides matching TRBD2. The germline V gene has CDR1 SQVTM and CDR2 ANQGSEA. The CDR3 consists of 16 residues. Losses at the gene ends were 5 bases for V and 0 bases for J; bases not matched to a gene: 9.

The gene calls are TRBV19 and TRBJ2-2, with 7 bases that match TRBD1. V was pared by 3 bases and J by 5 bases, with 12 bases of the junction left unmatched. The CDR3 has 17 amino acids. CDR1 LNHDA and CDR2 SQIVND come from the germline V gene (reference sequence). This CDR3 is CASSIPEGGVRTGELFF. The CDR3 region has the DNA TGTGCCAGTAGTATCCCCGAAGGGGGCGTGCGAACCGGGGAGCTGTTTTTT. The full variable domain, with the rest looked up from reference TRBV19 and TRBJ2-2, is DGGITQSPKYLFRKEGQNVTLSCEQNLNHDAMYWYRQDPGQGLRLIYYSQIVNDFQKGDIAEGYSVSREKKESFPLTVTSAQKNPTAFYLCASSIPEGGVRTGELFFGEGSRLTVL.

This clone occurred a few times. This chain links TRBV25-1 with TRBJ2-7; 13 bases match TRBD2. The CDR3 has 16 amino acids. V was clipped by 3 bases and J by 3 bases; unmatched bases: 5. Germline-derived CDR1 and CDR2 are MGHDK and SYGVNS. The CDR3 sequence is CASSDTGLAGLYEQYF. CDR3 nucleotide sequence: TGTGCCAGCAGTGACACGGGACTAGCGGGACTCTACGAGCAGTACTTC.

The chain has TRBV30 and TRBJ1-1; D unresolved. V lost 1 base to trimming and J lost 6 bases, with 15 bases between them. Germline CDR1 reads GTSNPN; CDR2 reads SVGIG (reference sequence). The CDR3 has 14 residues. CDR3 DNA sequence: TGTGCCTGGAGTGCAAGGACCAAGTTCCCTGAAGCTTTCTTT. Encoded protein: CAWSARTKFPEAFF.

This clone was detected only a few times. The J gene is TRBJ2-1, the V gene TRBV28; the D gene could be TRBD1 or TRBD2 (6 bases each). Germline assignment: CDR1 MDHEN and CDR2 SYDVKM. Trimming took 6 bases from V and 3 from J, leaving 12 bases between them. The CDR3 extends over 14 amino acids. CDR3 amino acids: CASRQGGNYNEQFF. The CDR3 nucleotides read TGTGCCAGCAGGCAAGGGGGGAACTACAATGAGCAGTTCTTC.